The sequence of this T cell receptor beta chain was determined in a study of T cell changes during pregnancy in multiple sclerosis. Trimming cost V 3 bases and J 0 bases, with 18 bases left between them. CDR1 is SGHTA and CDR2 is FQGNSA in the germline V gene. The CDR3 contains 17 residues. This table comes from immunoSEQ multiplex PCR, and its TCRdb copy is limited to in-frame clones, with some not included. In the table there are about 36,000 clones, over 75% of which are singletons. The specimen was CD8+ T cells from peripheral blood mononuclear cells, collected in the third trimester of pregnancy. The clonotype originates from a female donor with multiple sclerosis, enrolled in a pregnancy study. The chain recombines TRBV7-2 with TRBJ2-7; tentative D call: TRBD1 (6 bases). The CDR3 DNA sequence: TGTGCCAGCAGCTTGGGGGCCGGCCTCGCCCCCTCCTACGAGCAGTACTTC. Residues: CASSLGAGLAPSYEQYF.